The rows below give T cell receptor beta chains drawn from one sample of a study of CD8+CD57+ T cells in acquired aplastic anemia. Each CDR3 protein is one row after TCRdb ran MiXCR on the reads. The repertoire includes fewer than 200,000 distinct CDR3 sequences, around 50% of them detected once, and roughly 13% sits in the top ten. Sequenced material: sorted CD4+, CD8+, or CD8+CD57+ T cells (not recorded which) from PBMCs. The source is a human donor with aplastic anemia. Each CDR3 is given with its conserved first and last residue.

TRBV2,TRBJ2-7,CASSTSGSSYEQYF
TRBV5-1,TRBJ1-4,CASSLAPGAEEKLFF
TRBV10-3,TRBJ2-1,CAITGQGDNEQFF
TRBV29-1,TRBJ2-1,CSVEDREGSSYNEQFF
TRBV7-4,TRBJ2-1,CASSLGRNEQFF
TRBV29-1,TRBJ2-1,CSVETGAPGQFF
TRBV24-1,TRBJ2-1,CATSDRAPRGNEQFF
TRBV7-2,TRBJ1-2,CASSSNQDGYTF
TRBV5-8,TRBJ1-4,CASSRTVRGEKLFF
TRBV2,TRBJ1-2,CASSQRQGAYRYTF
TRBV19,TRBJ1-1,CASSTRQADWEAFF
TRBV9,TRBJ1-2,CASSFRQGARPGYTF
TRBV3-1,TRBJ2-1,CANSQMTSGATNEQFF
TRBV7-2,TRBJ1-2,CASSATGYGYTF
TRBV25-1,TRBJ1-3,CASSESGVAGNTIYF